This TCR beta chain was sequenced in a study of cytomegalovirus exposure and HLA in healthy donors. As for the study in general: The approximately 130 validation repertoires were reported in a later analysis to have been generated on the same platform as the roughly 630 first-cohort repertoires.

The method was immunoSEQ multiplex PCR; TCRdb's version includes in-frame clones alone and lacks a portion of them. Of under 150,000 clones in the sample, around 90% were seen once. The sample holds a few counts of this clone. Its matching antigen is unknown. The trim removed 5 bases at V and 3 bases at J, leaving 17 bases unmatched. Germline V CDR1 and CDR2: MDHEN, SYDVKM. This CDR3 is built from 18 residues. Study-wide results and limits: One later analysis, an examination of the approximately 120 validation repertoires, found that first-cohort TCR clusters tended to co-occur in them. Associated with cytomegalovirus, according to the listing, were some 180 TCR beta chains.

The sequenced material came from PBMCs. This chain connects TRBV28 to TRBJ1-2; 8 positions agree with TRBD1. This receptor was obtained from a woman younger than 35 in good health and CMV-seronegative. The CDR3 nucleotides read TGTGCCAGCAGTGTCGGACAGGGAGTTCTCTATTTGGACTATGGCTACACCTTC. As protein: CASSVGQGVLYLDYGYTF.